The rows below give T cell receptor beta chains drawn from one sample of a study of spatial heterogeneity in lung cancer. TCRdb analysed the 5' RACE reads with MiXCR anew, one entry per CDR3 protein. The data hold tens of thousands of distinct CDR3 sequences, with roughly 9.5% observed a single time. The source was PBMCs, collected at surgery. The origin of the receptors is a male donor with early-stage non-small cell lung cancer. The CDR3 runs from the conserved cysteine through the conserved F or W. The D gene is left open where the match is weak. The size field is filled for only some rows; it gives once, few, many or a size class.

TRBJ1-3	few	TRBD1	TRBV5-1	TGCGCCAGCAGCTTGTCAGGGGGCGATGGAAACACCATATATTTT	CASSLSGGDGNTIYF
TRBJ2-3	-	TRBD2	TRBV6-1	TGTGCCAGCAGTGAAGGCGGACTAGGTGCAGATACGCAGTATTTT	CASSEGGLGADTQYF
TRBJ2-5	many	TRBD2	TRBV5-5	TGTGCCAGCAGCTTGAGGCTAGCGGGTAATCCAGAGACCCAGTACTTC	CASSLRLAGNPETQYF
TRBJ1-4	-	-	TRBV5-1	TGCGCCAGCAGACCTAGGACAGCGACTAATGAAAAACTGTTTTTT	CASRPRTATNEKLFF
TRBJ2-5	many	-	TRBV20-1	TGCAGTGCTCGCAGGGGAGGACGGGGCCAAGAGACCCAGTACTTC	CSARRGGRGQETQYF
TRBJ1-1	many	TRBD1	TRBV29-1	TGCAGCGTGGACAGGGAGGACGCTGAAGCTTTCTTT	CSVDREDAEAFF
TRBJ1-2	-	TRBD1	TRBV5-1	TGCGCCAGCAGCTTGGCGCCCACAGGGGCGGAGGACTATGGCTACACCTTC	CASSLAPTGAEDYGYTF
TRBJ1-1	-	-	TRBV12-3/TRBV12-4	TGTGCCAGCACCCTGCGCTTAACGAACACTGAAGCTTTCTTT	CASTLRLTNTEAFF
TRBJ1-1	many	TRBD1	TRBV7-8	TGTGCCAGCAGCCCCCGGGACAGGTCCGTTGGGGCTTTCTTT	CASSPRDRSVGAFF
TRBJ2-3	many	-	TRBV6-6	TGTGCCAGCAGTAAACCCGGGACGGTCACAGATACGCAGTATTTT	CASSKPGTVTDTQYF
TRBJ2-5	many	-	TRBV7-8	TGTGCCAGCAGTTGGGGAAGCCAAGAGACCCAGTACTTC	CASSWGSQETQYF
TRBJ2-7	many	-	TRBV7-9	TGTGCCAGCAGCAATCCTTGGGGCCTTGCAGACACCTACGAGCAGTACTTC	CASSNPWGLADTYEQYF
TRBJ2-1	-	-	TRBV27	TGTGCCAGCAGAACTGGCAGACACAATGAGCAGTTCTTC	CASRTGRHNEQFF
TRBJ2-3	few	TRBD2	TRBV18	TGTGCCAGCTCATCCCGACTAGCGGAGAACACAGATACGCAGTATTTT	CASSSRLAENTDTQYF
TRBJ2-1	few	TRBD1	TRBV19	TGTGCCAGTAGGAGGGACAGGGATGGCAATGAGCAGTTCTTC	CASRRDRDGNEQFF
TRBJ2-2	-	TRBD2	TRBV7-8	TGTGCCAGCAGCTTATCCGGACTAGCGGGAGTAGCGTCGGAGGAGCTGTTTTTT	CASSLSGLAGVASEELFF
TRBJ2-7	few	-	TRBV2	TGTGCCAGTGGGACTCCCTTATCCTACGAGCAGTACTTC	CASGTPLSYEQYF
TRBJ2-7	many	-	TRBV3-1	TGTGCCAGCAGCCAAGGCGAGGGGTTGACGTACTTC	CASSQGEGLTYF
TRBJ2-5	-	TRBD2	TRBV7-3	TGTGCCAGCAGCAAGACTAGCGGGAGAGGGGGAGAGACCCAGTACTTC	CASSKTSGRGGETQYF
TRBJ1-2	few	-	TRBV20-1	TGCAGTGCTCTAACAGAGAACTATGGCTACACCTTC	CSALTENYGYTF
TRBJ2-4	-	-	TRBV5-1	TGCGCCAGCAGCCTGGGAGGCGGGGACATTCAGTACTTC	CASSLGGGDIQYF
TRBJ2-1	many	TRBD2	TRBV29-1	TGCAGCGTTGAAAGACTAGCGGACAATGAGCAGTTCTTC	CSVERLADNEQFF
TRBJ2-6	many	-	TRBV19	TGTGCCAGTAGTCGAGTGGGGGCTGGGGCCAACGTCCTGACTTTC	CASSRVGAGANVLTF
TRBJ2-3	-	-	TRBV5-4	TGTGCCAGCAGAGTCGACAGCCTCACAGATACGCAGTATTTT	CASRVDSLTDTQYF
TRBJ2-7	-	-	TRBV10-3	TGTGCCATCAGTGAGTCGATGATGGAGTATCGGTACGAGCAGTACTTC	CAISESMMEYRYEQYF
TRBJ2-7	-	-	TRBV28	TGTGCCAGCAGTTTAGCCCAGCCGGTGTACGAGCAGTACTTC	CASSLAQPVYEQYF
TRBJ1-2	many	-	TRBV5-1	TGCGCCAGCAGCCCAGCCGGGATTAACTATGGCTACACCTTC	CASSPAGINYGYTF
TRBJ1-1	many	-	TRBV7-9	TGTGCCAGCAGCTTAGGACAGAGCCTGAACACTGAAGCTTTCTTT	CASSLGQSLNTEAFF
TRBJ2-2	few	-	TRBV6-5	TGTGCCAGCAGGAGGGTTTCCACCGGGGAGCTGTTTTTT	CASRRVSTGELFF
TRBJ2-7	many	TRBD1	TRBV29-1	TGCAGCGTTGAATACCGGGACAGGAGCTCCTACGAGCAGTACTTC	CSVEYRDRSSYEQYF
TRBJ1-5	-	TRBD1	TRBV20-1	TGCAGTGCTAGAGACCTACAGGGGGCGGGCAATCAGCCCCAGCATTTT	CSARDLQGAGNQPQHF
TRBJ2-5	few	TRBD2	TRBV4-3	TGCGCCAGCAGCCCCCTCAGGGACGGGGGGGCCGGGGAGACCCAGTACTTC	CASSPLRDGGAGETQYF
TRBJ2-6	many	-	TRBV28	TGTGCCAGCAGTCCGGAGGGAATAAGAACTGGGGCCAACGTCCTGACTTTC	CASSPEGIRTGANVLTF
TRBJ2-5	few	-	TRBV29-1	TGCAGCGTTCGACGGGGGCTCCAAGAGACCCAGTACTTC	CSVRRGLQETQYF
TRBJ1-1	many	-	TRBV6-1	TGTGCCAGCAGTGTTCTGGGGGGGGACACTGAAGCTTTCTTT	CASSVLGGDTEAFF
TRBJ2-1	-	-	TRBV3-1	TGTGCCAGCAGCCTCAAGAGCGATGAGCAGTTCTTC	CASSLKSDEQFF
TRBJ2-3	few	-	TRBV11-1	TGTGCCAGCAGCAACCCTAGCACAGATACGCAGTATTTT	CASSNPSTDTQYF
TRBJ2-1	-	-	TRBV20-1	TGCAGTGCTTCAGGGACCTCATATTCGGAGTTCTTC	CSASGTSYSEFF
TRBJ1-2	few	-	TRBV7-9	TGTGCCAGCAGCCTCCCAGCTCTTCGGGGCTACACCTTC	CASSLPALRGYTF
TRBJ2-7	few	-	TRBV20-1	TGCAGTGCTAGACCCCGGAGGGGGGGAACGGGAGTAGGAAAGCAGTACTTC	CSARPRRGGTGVGKQYF
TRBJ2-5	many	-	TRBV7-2	TGTGCCAGCAGCTCAGGGACTGGCGAGACCCAGTACTTC	CASSSGTGETQYF
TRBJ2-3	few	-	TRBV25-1	TGTGCCAGCATAGGTCTTTCCTCGGATACGCAGTATTTT	CASIGLSSDTQYF
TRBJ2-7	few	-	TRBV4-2	TGTGCCAGCAGCCAAGGGGACGTAGCGTACGGGTACGAGCAGTACTTC	CASSQGDVAYGYEQYF
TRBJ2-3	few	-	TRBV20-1	TGCAGTGCTAGAGATAATGAGCGCAGGCCTAGCACAGATACGCAGTATTTT	CSARDNERRPSTDTQYF
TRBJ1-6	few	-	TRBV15	TGTGCCACCAGCAGGGGCGGGGGCAATAATTCACCCCTCCACTTT	CATSRGGGNNSPLHF
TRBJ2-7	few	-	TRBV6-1	TGTGCCAGCATCCTTCCGGGACGGATCTACGAGCAGTACTTC	CASILPGRIYEQYF
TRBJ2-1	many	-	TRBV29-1	TGCAGCGCGAAGGGCCAGGGGACTGCATACAATGAGCAGTTCTTC	CSAKGQGTAYNEQFF
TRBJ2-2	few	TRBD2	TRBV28	TGTGCCAGCAGGCAGGGACTAGCGGGGACCGGGGAGCTGTTTTTT	CASRQGLAGTGELFF
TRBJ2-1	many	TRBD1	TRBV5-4	TGTGCCAGCAGCTTCGGGGACAGGCCTTTTGGGGAGCAGTTCTTC	CASSFGDRPFGEQFF
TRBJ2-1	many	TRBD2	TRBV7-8	TGTGCCAGCAGCCCGCCGGGACTAGCGGGAGGTGAGCAGTTCTTC	CASSPPGLAGGEQFF
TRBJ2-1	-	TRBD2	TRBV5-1	TGCGCCAGCAGCTTGGGTACTAGCGGCACCAGTGAGCAGTTCTTC	CASSLGTSGTSEQFF